This entry lists 21 T cell receptor beta chains sequenced from one sample in a study of CD8 T cells in ankylosing spondylitis. TCRdb itself ran the 5' RACE reads through MiXCR, one entry per CDR3 protein. In the table there are around 130,000 distinct CDR3 sequences, over 7% of which are singletons. What was sequenced was blood, either unsorted or a sorted T cell fraction (not recorded which). The source is a male donor with ankylosing spondylitis or in good health (not recorded which).

This clonotype was detected ten times or more. This chain joins TRBV6-2 or TRBV6-3 and TRBJ2-1; 8 bases agree with TRBD2. Trimming took 7 bases from V and 9 from J; bases not matched to a gene: 5. Germline-derived CDR1 and CDR2 are MNHEY and SVGEGT. CDR3 length: 12 amino acids. CDR3 DNA: TGTGCCAGCACAGCGGGAGTCGGTGAGCAGTTCTTC. Translated, it gives CASTAGVGEQFF.

This clonotype was seen many times. The chain employs TRBV7-2 and TRBJ2-5; TRBD2 is a possible D gene (5 bases). Trimming pared 1 base from V and 4 bases from J, leaving 16 bases between. Germline V gene sequence: CDR1 SGHTA, CDR2 FQGNSA. The CDR3 runs 16 residues. Here the CDR3 reads CASSLDPRVRGETQYF. The DNA of the CDR3 is TGTGCCAGCAGCTTAGACCCGCGCGTTCGGGGAGAGACCCAGTACTTC.

This clonotype was observed many times. The chain uses TRBV7-3 and TRBJ2-1; weak D call: TRBD2 (5 bases). Trimming left V 6 bases short and J 0 bases short, with 15 bases between. The CDR3 has 16 amino acids. CDR1 and CDR2 from the germline V gene are SGHTA and FQGTGA. CDR3: CASSPRTLSSYNEQFF. The CDR3 DNA is TGTGCCAGCAGTCCTCGGACTTTAAGCTCCTACAATGAGCAGTTCTTC. Full variable domain (remainder filled in from reference TRBV7-3 and TRBJ2-1): GAGVSQTPSNKVTEKGKYVELRCDPISGHTALYWYRQSLGQGPEFLIYFQGTGAADDSGLPNDRFFAVRPEGSVSTLKIQRTERGDSAVYLCASSPRTLSSYNEQFFGPGTRLTVL.

About this clonotype: Germline is not matched at one junction end, which may reflect a read error. The chain couples TRBV25-1 to TRBJ2-7; D is tentatively TRBD1 or TRBD2 (5 bases each). This CDR3 is built from 13 residues. From germline, CDR1 is MGHDK and CDR2 SYGVNS. CDR3 residues: CASSGDVSYDQYF. For the CDR3, the DNA is TGTGCCAGCAGTGGGGACGTGTCCTACGACCAGTACTTC.

Concerning this clonotype itself: This may arise from a read error, as a much more abundant clone is one base away. J is TRBJ2-2 and V is TRBV7-2, with unresolved D. CDR3 length equals 16 residues. Germline V CDR1 and CDR2: SGHTA, FQGNSA. Written as DNA, the CDR3 is TGTGCCAGCAGCTTAGTGGCTGGCTGGAACCCCGGGGAGCTGTTTTTT. Its translation is CASSLVAGWNPGELFF.

The sample holds many counts of this clonotype. This sequence joins TRBV5-1 and TRBJ2-5; a possible D gene is TRBD2 (5 bases). The V and J ends lost 3 bases and 5 bases respectively, with 14 bases between them. Per germline, CDR1 SGHRS and CDR2 YFSETQ. This CDR3 has 14 residues. The CDR3 DNA reads TGCGCCAGCAGCTCCAAAACGGGAAGGGAGACCCAGTACTTC. Its protein product is CASSSKTGRETQYF.

CDR3 in DNA: TGTGCCAGCTCACCACCCCACGGGCTCGGCTACAATGAGCAGTTCTTC. Protein: CASSPPHGLGYNEQFF. V usage is TRBV18 and J usage is TRBJ2-1; D is unclear. The CDR3 has 16 residues. Trimming removed 0 bases from V and 3 bases from J, with 12 bases in between. The germline gives CDR1 KGHSH, CDR2 LQKENI.

This clonotype was counted ten times or more. The V gene is TRBV4-3, the J gene TRBJ2-7; D may be TRBD1 (5 bases). CDR1 and CDR2 from the germline V gene are LGHNA and YSLEER. This CDR3 comprises 16 residues. V gave up 1 base and J gave up 0 bases, with 13 bases separating them. The CDR3 bases are TGCGCCAGCAGCCAAGCGGCGTACGACAGCTCCTACGAGCAGTACTTC. As protein: CASSQAAYDSSYEQYF.

This clonotype appeared many times. V gene TRBV5-1 combines with J gene TRBJ2-2; 14 bases are shared with TRBD2. V lost 4 bases, J lost 4 bases, and 3 bases stayed unmatched. The CDR3 is 16 amino acids. CDR1 and CDR2 (germline): SGHRS, YFSETQ. This CDR3 is CASSGGLAGGTGELFF. The CDR3 bases are TGCGCCAGCAGCGGTGGACTAGCGGGAGGCACCGGGGAGCTGTTTTTT.

This clonotype has a single count. One base away lies a much larger clone, so this may be a sequencing read error. The V call is TRBV6-4, the J call TRBJ1-6; a possible D gene is TRBD1 (5 bases). Germline V CDR1 and CDR2: MRHNA, SNTAGT. V lost 6 bases, J lost 4 bases, and 16 bases lay in between. This CDR3 is built from 16 residues. CDR3 in amino acids: CASRPTDMEYNSPLHF. In nucleotides, the CDR3 is TGTGCCAGCAGGCCCACGGACATGGAATATAATTCACCCCTCCACTTT.

The table lists this clonotype with a few counts. This rearrangement joins TRBV4-3 to TRBJ1-1; D is unresolved. V lost 0 bases and J lost 0, with 11 bases in between. The CDR3 is 16 residues long. Germline V gene lookup returns CDR1 LGHNA and CDR2 YSLEER. CDR3 nucleotide sequence: TGCGCCAGCAGCCAAGAGGCAGGAGCCATGAACACTGAAGCTTTCTTT. It yields the protein CASSQEAGAMNTEAFF.

This clonotype was recorded at least ten times. This sequence joins TRBV5-5 and TRBJ2-7; D unresolved. V was cut by 6 bases and J by 3 bases, with 19 bases left in between. The CDR3 has 15 amino acids. CDR1 SGHKS and CDR2 YYEKEE come from the germline V gene (reference sequence). CDR3 loop: CASNPIGSPIYEQYF. In DNA, the CDR3 is TGTGCCAGCAATCCCATCGGCAGCCCTATCTACGAGCAGTACTTC.

This clonotype was counted at least ten times. The J gene is TRBJ2-3, the V gene TRBV20-1; D may be TRBD2 (6 bases). V lost 0 bases and J 0 bases, leaving 13 bases between the germline ends. CDR1 DFQATT and CDR2 SNEGSKA come from the germline V gene (reference sequence). The CDR3 consists of 16 residues. CDR3 sequence reads: CSARDWAGPSTDTQYF. The CDR3 DNA is TGCAGTGCTAGAGATTGGGCGGGACCAAGCACAGATACGCAGTATTTT.

This clonotype was counted ten times or more. V is TRBV7-2 and J is TRBJ1-5; D remains unclear. Germline V CDR1 and CDR2: SGHTA, FQGNSA. V lost 1 base and J 7 bases, leaving 5 bases between the germline ends. The CDR3 totals 12 residues. The CDR3 DNA follows: TGTGCCAGCAGCTTAGACGCGCAGCCCCAGCATTTT. Translated, it gives CASSLDAQPQHF.

This clonotype was seen repeatedly, ten times or more. The chain combines TRBV27 with TRBJ1-6; D remains ambiguous. Germline CDR1 MNHEY, CDR2 SMNVEV (reference sequence). V was cut by 11 bases and J by 8 bases, with 16 bases left in between. The CDR3 length is 13 residues. The CDR3 DNA is TGTGCCTCCAGCTCGGGAGGTTATTCACCCCTCCACTTT. Amino acids: CASSSGGYSPLHF.

Ten or more counts support this clonotype. J is TRBJ2-1 and V is TRBV5-1, with 7 bases that match TRBD2. The CDR3 length is 17 residues. The junction had 8 bases not matched to a gene; V was cut back by 2 bases and J by 0 bases. Germline CDR1 reads SGHRS; CDR2 reads YFSETQ. The CDR3 loop reads CASSLTRAGSSYNEQFF. As DNA, the CDR3 is TGCGCCAGCAGCTTAACGCGAGCGGGGAGCTCCTACAATGAGCAGTTCTTC.

In its sample, this clonotype was seen many times. This sequence joins TRBV5-5 and TRBJ1-2; D may be TRBD1 (6 bases). Germline V gene data show CDR1 as SGHKS and CDR2 as YYEKEE (reference sequence). This CDR3 has 15 residues. V lost 0 bases and J lost 4, with 13 bases in between. In DNA form, the CDR3 reads TGTGCCAGCAGCTTGGTTTGGGGGCTAGGCTATGGCTACACCTTC. It specifies CASSLVWGLGYGYTF. Variable domain in full (rest from reference TRBV5-5 and TRBJ1-2): DAGVTQSPTHLIKTRGQQVTLRCSPISGHKSVSWYQQVLGQGPQFIFQYYEKEERGRGNFPDRFSARQFPNYSSELNVNALLLGDSALYLCASSLVWGLGYGYTFGSGTRLTVV.

V usage is TRBV30 and J usage is TRBJ2-7; D not certain. The CDR3 extends over 13 amino acids. Trimming shortened V by 0 bases and J by 3 bases, and 9 bases separated the two germline ends. Germline lookup yields CDR1 GTSNPN and CDR2 SVGIG (reference sequence). The DNA of the CDR3 is TGTGCCTGGAGTGTCCGGCTGAACTACGAGCAGTACTTC. It codes for CAWSVRLNYEQYF.

There are many counts of this clonotype. The chain links TRBV5-1 to TRBJ2-2, with D hard to call. The CDR3 has 14 amino acids. Germline lookup yields CDR1 SGHRS and CDR2 YFSETQ. V gave up 8 bases and J gave up 5 bases, with 16 bases separating them. CDR3 sequence reads: CASTWIHATGELFF. The CDR3 DNA reads as TGCGCCAGTACCTGGATACACGCTACCGGGGAGCTGTTTTTT.

In this sample, this clonotype turned up many times. The chain links TRBV5-4 to TRBJ2-5; the D is unclear. The V end was cut by 0 bases, the J end by 5 bases, with 14 bases between. This CDR3 contains 15 residues. Per germline, CDR1 SGHNT and CDR2 YYREEE (reference sequence). The CDR3 DNA follows: TGTGCCAGCAGCTTGGAAGGGCAGTGGCTGGAGACCCAGTACTTC. It specifies CASSLEGQWLETQYF.

There are many counts of this clonotype. This rearrangement joins TRBV3-1 to TRBJ2-7; no clear D. Deletions cut 2 bases from V and 3 bases from J, with 2 bases between. Germline loops: CDR1 LGHDT, CDR2 YNNKEL (reference sequence). CDR3 length: 11 residues. The CDR3 loop reads CASSQYYEQYF. CDR3 DNA: TGTGCCAGCAGCCAATACTACGAGCAGTACTTC.